Listed here are 23 T cell receptor beta chains from one sample, sequenced in a study of OX40 agonist ivuxolimab in advanced cancers. Some clones are missing from TCRdb's copy, which holds only in-frame ones; the method was immunoSEQ multiplex PCR. Seen here are 71,000 or so clones, 80% to 85% observed once, and the top ten hold over 4%. The starting material was CD4+ or CD8+ T cells sorted from blood, obtained in a trial of the OX40 agonist ivuxolimab. The source of these receptors is an adult with an advanced solid tumor such as melanoma, head and neck, liver or kidney cancer.

This clone was detected only once. The V and J genes are TRBV5-4 and TRBJ2-2; D is undetermined. The CDR3 spans 15 residues. From germline, CDR1 is SGHNT and CDR2 YYREEE (reference sequence). Trimming removed 6 bases from V and 3 bases from J, with 15 bases in between. The CDR3 DNA is TGTGCCAGCACCCCCGGAGACTTCTACACCGGGGAGCTGTTTTTT. Translating gives CASTPGDFYTGELFF.

In DNA form, the CDR3 reads TGTGCCAGCAGCTTGGGCGGGGCAGCTGGCAATCAGCCCCAGCATTTT. Translated, it gives CASSLGGAAGNQPQHF. The genes are TRBV5-5 and TRBJ1-5; maybe TRBD1 (5 bases). Germline V gene data show CDR1 as SGHKS and CDR2 as YYEKEE (reference sequence). Trimming removed 0 bases from V and 2 bases from J, with 12 bases in between. The length of the CDR3 is 16 residues.

The V and J genes are TRBV2 and TRBJ1-4; D ambiguous. The germline CDR1 and CDR2 sequences are SNHLY and FYNNEI. The ends were cut back, 10 bases at V and 0 bases at J, with 15 bases in the middle. The CDR3 runs 15 residues. For the CDR3, the DNA is TGTGCCACCGCACGGGCATCCGCAACTAATGAAAAACTGTTTTTT. Translating gives CATARASATNEKLFF.

This rearrangement joins TRBV14 to TRBJ1-2, with 8 bases lining up with TRBD1. The germline gives CDR1 SGHDN, CDR2 FVKESK. The CDR3 sequence is 14 residues long. The V gene end was trimmed by 0 bases and the J gene end by 8 bases; junction bases not matched to a gene: 5. The CDR3 bases are TGTGCCAGCAGCCAAGATAGCAGGGGGCGAGGCTACACCTTC. It encodes CASSQDSRGRGYTF.

This sequence joins TRBV27 and TRBJ1-5; a possible D gene is TRBD1 (5 bases). V was shortened by 5 bases and J by 2 bases, with 28 bases between the two germline ends. Germline V gives CDR1 MNHEY, CDR2 SMNVEV (reference sequence). The CDR3 extends over 20 amino acids. CDR3 in DNA: TGTGCCAGCAGTCCTATGCCGGGGGGGGGTTCCCAGGGTGGCAATCAGCCCCAGCATTTT. Translation: CASSPMPGGGSQGGNQPQHF.

The chain recombines TRBV5-1 with TRBJ2-3; D perhaps matches TRBD2 (5 bases). The V end was cut by 1 base, the J end by 8 bases, with 20 bases between. The CDR3 totals 16 residues. The V gene's germline CDR1 is SGHRS and CDR2 YFSETQ. CDR3 in DNA: TGCGCCAGCAGCTTGATATTGTCCGGGGATGAGGGTACGCAGTATTTT. This codes for CASSLILSGDEGTQYF.

The chain recombines TRBV11-2 with TRBJ1-2; D gene unclear. V was cut by 7 bases and J by 7 bases, with 13 bases left in between. Germline V gene lookup returns CDR1 SGHAT and CDR2 FQNNGV. The CDR3 extends over 12 amino acids. The chain's CDR3 is CASTREGVGYTF. CDR3 coding DNA: TGTGCCAGCACCCGAGAGGGCGTTGGCTACACCTTC.

The chain is built from TRBV5-1 and TRBJ2-4, with TRBD2 matching over 8 bases. V lost 0 bases, J lost 0 bases, and 2 bases stayed unmatched. CDR3 length: 16 residues. In germline, CDR1 is SGHRS, CDR2 YFSETQ. CDR3: CASSLGGGTAKNIQYF. CDR3 DNA: TGCGCCAGCAGCTTGGGCGGGGGGACAGCCAAAAACATTCAGTACTTC.

This clone was counted once. The V gene is TRBV19, the J gene TRBJ1-2; tentative D call: TRBD1 (5 bases). The ends were cut back, 6 bases at V and 0 bases at J, with 14 bases in the middle. Germline CDR1 is LNHDA and CDR2 is SQIVND (reference sequence). CDR3 length: 15 amino acids. The CDR3 loop is CASSLDRLANYGYTF. CDR3 bases: TGTGCCAGTAGCCTTGACAGATTAGCTAACTATGGCTACACCTTC.

This chain uses TRBV25-1 with TRBJ1-1; D call uncertain. The CDR3 spans 13 residues. CDR1 MGHDK and CDR2 SYGVNS come from the germline V gene. V was cut by 7 bases and J by 2 bases, with 11 bases left in between. This chain's CDR3 is CASIGRVNTEAFF. The CDR3 DNA is TGTGCCAGCATTGGGCGGGTTAACACTGAAGCTTTCTTT.

The chain combines TRBV5-1 with TRBJ2-1; 9 bases are shared with TRBD1. The ends lost 4 bases at V and 8 bases at J; junction bases unmatched: 7. CDR3 length: 14 residues. CDR1 and CDR2 from the germline V gene are SGHRS and YFSETQ. The CDR3 nucleotides are TGCGCCAGCAGCCCCGGACAGGGGTTTTATGAGCAGTTCTTC. Its translation: CASSPGQGFYEQFF.

The V gene is TRBV4-1, the J gene TRBJ2-5, with D perhaps TRBD1 (6 bases). The V and J ends lost 4 bases and 1 base respectively, with 13 bases between them. CDR1 and CDR2 from the germline V gene are MGHRA and YSYEKL. This CDR3 contains 15 residues. The CDR3 DNA is TGCGCCAGCAGCCCTTTCACAGGGATCCAAGAGACCCAGTACTTC. Translated, it gives CASSPFTGIQETQYF.

The chain has TRBV9 and TRBJ2-7, with TRBD1 matching over 8 bases. V was clipped by 4 bases and J by 5 bases; unmatched bases: 14. CDR3 length: 16 residues. Germline V gene data show CDR1 as SGDLS and CDR2 as YYNGEE. CDR3 amino acids: CASSLLATTGVHEQYF. CDR3 sequence (DNA): TGTGCCAGCAGCCTCCTAGCAACGACAGGGGTCCACGAGCAGTACTTC.

In its sample, this clone was seen a few times. The CDR3 loop reads CASSPRLVVPNYGYTF. CDR3 bases: TGTGCCAGCAGCCCCCGCTTGGTCGTCCCTAACTATGGCTACACCTTC. The chain recombines TRBV9 with TRBJ1-2; the D is unclear. V shed 4 bases and J shed 0 bases, with 16 bases lying between them. The CDR3 covers 16 residues. Looked up from germline, CDR1 is SGDLS and CDR2 is YYNGEE. Combining the CDR3 with reference TRBV9 and TRBJ1-2 gives the whole variable domain DSGVTQTPKHLITATGQRVTLRCSPRSGDLSVYWYQQSLDQGLQFLIQYYNGEERAKGNILERFSAQQFPDLHSELNLSSLELGDSALYFCASSPRLVVPNYGYTFGSGTRLTVV.

The chain recombines TRBV25-1 with TRBJ1-3, with a weak D call TRBD1 (6 bases). The CDR3 length is 14 residues. Per germline, CDR1 MGHDK and CDR2 SYGVNS. Trimming shortened V by 4 bases and J by 4 bases, and 11 bases separated the two germline ends. The CDR3 protein is CASSGTGIGNTIYF. The CDR3 coding sequence is TGTGCCAGCAGTGGAACAGGGATCGGAAACACCATATATTTT.

The genes are TRBV5-4 and TRBJ2-1, with 13 bases identical to TRBD2. The CDR3 loop spans 15 amino acids. With 4 bases clipped from V and 8 bases from J, the junction kept 6 bases outside the gene matches. The germline gives CDR1 SGHNT, CDR2 YYREEE (reference sequence). CDR3 nucleotides: TGTGCCAGCAGCCCTACTAGCGGGGGGGCTTATGAGCAGTTCTTC. Translating gives CASSPTSGGAYEQFF.

This rearrangement joins TRBV11-2 to TRBJ1-1; D not certain. Germline CDR1 SGHAT, CDR2 FQNNGV. V lost 1 base and J lost 1, with 10 bases in between. The CDR3 extends over 15 amino acids. The CDR3 region is CASSLAVGWNTEAFF. CDR3 coding DNA: TGTGCCAGCAGCTTAGCTGTCGGATGGAACACTGAAGCTTTCTTT.

A word on this clone: Since a much larger clone is just one base distant, this may be a read error. The chain recombines TRBV7-8 with TRBJ2-1, with TRBD1 identical over 10 bases. The CDR3 consists of 16 residues. Germline V gene lookup returns CDR1 SGHVS and CDR2 FQNEAQ. DNA of the CDR3: TGTGCCAACAGCTCCTCGACAGGGGGCTTTTACAATGAGCAGTTCTTC. Protein: CANSSSTGGFYNEQFF.

The chain combines TRBV7-2 with TRBJ2-1, with D perhaps being TRBD1 or TRBD2 (6 bases each). Trimming left V 2 bases short and J 4 bases short, with 15 bases between. Germline V CDR1 and CDR2: SGHTA, FQGNSA. This CDR3 region has 16 residues. The CDR3 nucleotides are TGTGCCAGCAGCTTAAGACGGGGGCGCCGGTACAATGAGCAGTTCTTC. Residues: CASSLRRGRRYNEQFF.

This clone is labeled as medium-sized. The genes are TRBV7-3 and TRBJ2-1; possible D gene TRBD2, 5 bases. Looked up from germline, CDR1 is SGHTA and CDR2 is FQGTGA. The CDR3 covers 15 residues. Trimming left V 5 bases short and J 1 base short, with 12 bases between. The CDR3 reads CASSAGAASYNEQFF. The CDR3 coding sequence is TGTGCCAGCAGCGCAGGAGCGGCATCCTACAATGAGCAGTTCTTC.

Note on this clone: The sample holds other DNA sequences that translate to the same CDR3. J is TRBJ2-7 and V is TRBV18, with TRBD1 matching 10 bases. The V gene's germline CDR1 is KGHSH and CDR2 LQKENI. J gave up 4 bases and V 1 base, and 1 base lay outside the gene matches. The CDR3 is made up of 14 amino acids. DNA of the CDR3: TGTGCCAGCTCACCACGGGGACAGGGGTACGAGCAGTACTTC. It codes for CASSPRGQGYEQYF.

The chain uses TRBV10-2 and TRBJ2-7; D is possibly TRBD2 (6 bases). The germline V and J ends were trimmed by 8 bases and 4 bases, with 18 bases remaining between them. The CDR3 runs to 14 residues. Germline V gene sequence: CDR1 WSHSY, CDR2 SAAADI. The CDR3 region is CASEEGLNRYEQYF. The DNA of the CDR3 is TGCGCCAGCGAGGAAGGACTAAATCGATACGAGCAGTACTTC.

The chain recombines TRBV9 with TRBJ1-1, with D uncertain. The CDR3 is made up of 15 amino acids. Germline CDR1 is SGDLS and CDR2 is YYNGEE. Between the trimmed V and J ends, which lost 3 bases and 0 bases, there was a span of 12 bases. This CDR3 is CASSAERQMNTEAFF. The CDR3 DNA reads as TGTGCCAGCAGCGCCGAAAGGCAAATGAACACTGAAGCTTTCTTT. The variable domain in full, completed from reference TRBV9 and TRBJ1-1, reads DSGVTQTPKHLITATGQRVTLRCSPRSGDLSVYWYQQSLDQGLQFLIQYYNGEERAKGNILERFSAQQFPDLHSELNLSSLELGDSALYFCASSAERQMNTEAFFGQGTRLTVV.